The source of this T cell receptor (beta chain) is a study of cytomegalovirus exposure and HLA in healthy donors. As for the study in general: About 85 million unique TCR sequences came from HLA-typed donors in an early release. The study's findings and limits: TCR beta chain V- and J-gene trimming was linked, in a later analysis, to a missense variant in DCLRE1C. The study listed 150 to 200 cytomegalovirus-associated TCR beta chains.

Germline-derived CDR1 and CDR2 are MRHNA and SNTAGT. The CDR3 consists of 13 residues. Trimming left V 5 bases short and J 3 bases short, with 9 bases between. On this clone: Its antigen remains unidentified.

The PCR ran on 60 Vbeta and 13 Jbeta primers. The assay was immunoSEQ multiplex PCR, and TCRdb's table has in-frame clones only and misses some. The repertoire holds over 100,000 clones, with 82% as singletons. The origin of this receptor is a woman in her 50s in good health and CMV-seropositive. This chain links TRBV6-4 with TRBJ2-3, with TRBD1 as a possible D gene (6 bases). The sequencing input was PBMCs. The CDR3 loop is CASSKDRTDTQYF. CDR3 DNA sequence: TGTGCCAGCAGTAAAGACAGGACAGATACGCAGTATTTT.